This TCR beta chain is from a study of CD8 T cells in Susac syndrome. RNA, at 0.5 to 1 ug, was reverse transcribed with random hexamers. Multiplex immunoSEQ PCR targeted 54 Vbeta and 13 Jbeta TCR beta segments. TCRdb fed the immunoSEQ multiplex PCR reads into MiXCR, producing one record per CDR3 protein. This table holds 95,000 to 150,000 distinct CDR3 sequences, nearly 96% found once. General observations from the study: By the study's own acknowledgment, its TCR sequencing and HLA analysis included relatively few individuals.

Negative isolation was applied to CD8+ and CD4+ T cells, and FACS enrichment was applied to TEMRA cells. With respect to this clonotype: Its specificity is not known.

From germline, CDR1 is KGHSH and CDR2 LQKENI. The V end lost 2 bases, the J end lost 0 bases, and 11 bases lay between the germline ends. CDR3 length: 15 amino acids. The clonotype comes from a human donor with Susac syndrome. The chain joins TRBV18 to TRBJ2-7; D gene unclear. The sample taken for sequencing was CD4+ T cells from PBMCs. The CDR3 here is CASSPARASSYEQYF. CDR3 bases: TGTGCCAGCTCACCAGCTCGCGCCAGCTCCTACGAGCAGTACTTC. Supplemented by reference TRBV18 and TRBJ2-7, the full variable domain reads NAGVMQNPRHLVRRRGQEARLRCSPMKGHSHVYWYRQLPEEGLKFMVYLQKENIIDESGMPKERFSAEFPKEGPSILRIQQVVRGDSAAYFCASSPARASSYEQYFGPGTRLTVT.